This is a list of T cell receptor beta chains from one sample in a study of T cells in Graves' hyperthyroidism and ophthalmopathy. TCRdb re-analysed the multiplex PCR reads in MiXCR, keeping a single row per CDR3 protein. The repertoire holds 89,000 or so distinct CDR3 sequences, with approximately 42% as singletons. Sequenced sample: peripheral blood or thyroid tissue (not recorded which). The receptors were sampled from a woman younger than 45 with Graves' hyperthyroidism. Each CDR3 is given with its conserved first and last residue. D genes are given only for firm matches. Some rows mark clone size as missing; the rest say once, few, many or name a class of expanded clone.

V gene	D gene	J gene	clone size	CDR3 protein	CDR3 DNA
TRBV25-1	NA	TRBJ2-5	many	CASSAEGPSETQYF	TGTGCCAGCAGTGCAGAGGGCCCTTCAGAGACCCAGTACTTC
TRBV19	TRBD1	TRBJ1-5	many	CASSLGNRGAILQPQHF	TGTGCCAGTAGTTTGGGGAACAGGGGTGCGATTTTACAGCCCCAGCATTTT
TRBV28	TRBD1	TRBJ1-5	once	CATTNRQGLGQLQHF	TGTGCCACCACGAATAGACAGGGCCTCGGGCAGCTCCAGCATTTT
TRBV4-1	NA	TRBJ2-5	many	CASTPGGGRTETQYF	TGCGCCAGCACCCCCGGGGGAGGTCGCACAGAGACCCAGTACTTC
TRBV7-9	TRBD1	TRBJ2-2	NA	CASSSGQLNTGELFF	TGTGCCAGCAGTTCGGGACAGCTGAACACCGGGGAGCTGTTTTTC
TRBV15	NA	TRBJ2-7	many	CATSRSWQSSYEQYF	TGTGCCACCAGCAGATCCTGGCAGAGCTCCTACGAGCAGTACTTC
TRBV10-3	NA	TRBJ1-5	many	CAISESPRGNQPQHF	TGTGCCATCAGTGAAAGCCCCAGGGGCAATCAGCCCCAGCATTTT
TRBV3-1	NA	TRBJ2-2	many	CASSQGNGNGELFF	TGTGCCAGCAGCCAAGGAAACGGTAACGGGGAGCTGTTTTTT
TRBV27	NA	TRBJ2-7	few	CASRPLVIGYEQYF	TGTGCCAGCAGGCCCCTAGTTATCGGCTACGAGCAGTACTTC
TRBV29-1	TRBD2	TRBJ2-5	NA	CSSCQISGRALETQYF	TGCAGCTCCTGCCAGATTAGCGGGAGGGCACTAGAGACCCAGTACTTC
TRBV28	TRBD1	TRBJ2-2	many	CASREGQGPTGELFF	TGTGCCAGCAGGGAGGGACAGGGCCCCACCGGGGAGCTGTTTTTT
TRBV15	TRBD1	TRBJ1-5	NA	CATSSYRQGWQPQHF	TGTGCCACCAGCAGTTATCGACAGGGGTGGCAGCCCCAGCATTTT
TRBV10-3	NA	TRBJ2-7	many	CAIRGSYEQYF	TGTGCCATCAGAGGTTCCTACGAGCAGTACTTC
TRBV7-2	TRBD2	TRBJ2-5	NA	CASSRWAGLPQETQYF	TGTGCCAGCAGCCGATGGGCGGGACTACCACAAGAGACCCAGTACTTC
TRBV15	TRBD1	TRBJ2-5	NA	CATSSPDREATQYF	TGTGCCACCAGCAGCCCGGACAGGGAGGCCACCCAGTACTTC
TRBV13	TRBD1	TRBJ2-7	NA	CASSSGGQGYEQYF	TGTGCCAGCAGCTCCGGTGGACAGGGGTACGAGCAGTACTTC
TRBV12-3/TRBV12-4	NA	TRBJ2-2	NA	CATLSLRDIAGELFF	TGTGCCACCCTAAGTTTGCGGGATATTGCCGGGGAGCTGTTTTTT
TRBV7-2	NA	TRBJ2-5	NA	CASTDETSRGEAPYF	TGTGCCAGCACCGATGAGACTAGTCGGGGAGAAGCCCCGTACTTC
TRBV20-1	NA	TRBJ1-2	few	CRTGTTNYGCTF	NA
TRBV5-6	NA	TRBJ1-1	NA	CASRPGGVGTEAFF	TGTGCCAGCAGGCCGGGGGGGGTAGGAACTGAAGCTTTCTTT
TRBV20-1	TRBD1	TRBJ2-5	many	CSGTGAETQYF	TGCAGCGGAACAGGGGCAGAGACCCAGTACTTC
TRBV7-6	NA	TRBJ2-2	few	CASSQESGQSNTGELFF	TGTGCCAGCAGCCAAGAATCAGGGCAGTCGAACACCGGGGAGCTGTTTTTT
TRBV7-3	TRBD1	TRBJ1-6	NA	CASSLGQGSPLHF	TGTGCCAGCAGCTTGGGACAGGGTTCACCCCTCCACTTT
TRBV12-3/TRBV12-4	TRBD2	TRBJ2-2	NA	CASRPTSVSAGELFF	TGTGCCAGCAGACCTACTAGCGTTTCAGCCGGGGAGCTGTTTTTT
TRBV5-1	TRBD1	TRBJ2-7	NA	CASRRGTERFERYF	TGCGCCAGCAGAAGAGGGACAGAGAGGTTCGAGCGGTACTTC
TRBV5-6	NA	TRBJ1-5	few	CASTRFSGMNQPQHF	TGTGCCAGCACCCGATTTAGTGGGATGAATCAGCCCCAGCATTTT
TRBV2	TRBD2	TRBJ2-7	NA	CASSDPSGTREQYF	TGTGCCAGCAGTGATCCTAGCGGGACACGCGAGCAGTACTTC
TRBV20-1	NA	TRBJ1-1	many	CRGDRNTEAFF	TGCAGGGGAGACCGGAACACTGAAGCTTTCTTT
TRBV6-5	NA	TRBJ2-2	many	CASKKTVLTGELFF	TGTGCCAGCAAGAAGACAGTCCTAACCGGGGAGCTGTTTTTT
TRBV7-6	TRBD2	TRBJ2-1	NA	CASSLSVAGAGEQFF	TGTGCCAGCAGCTTATCCGTAGCGGGAGCGGGTGAGCAGTTCTTC
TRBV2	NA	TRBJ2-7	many	CASNAPTGRGRHEQYF	TGTGCCAGCAATGCCCCCACAGGAAGGGGGAGGCACGAGCAGTACTTC
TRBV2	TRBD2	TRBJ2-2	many	CASSETSGSVSGELFF	TGTGCCAGCAGTGAGACTAGCGGGAGCGTCAGCGGGGAGCTGTTTTTT
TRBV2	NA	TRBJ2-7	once	CAGNEAWGLPYEQYF	TGTGCCGGCAATGAAGCGTGGGGGCTCCCCTACGAGCAGTACTTC
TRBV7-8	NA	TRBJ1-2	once	CASSLDGRDSYTF	TGTGCCAGCAGCCTTGATGGCAGAGACAGCTACACCTTC
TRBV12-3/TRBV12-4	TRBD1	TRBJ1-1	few	CASSFPGQGNTEAFF	TGTGCCAGCAGTTTTCCGGGACAGGGAAACACTGAAGCTTTCTTC
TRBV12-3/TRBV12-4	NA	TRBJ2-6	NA	CASSNRGGYSGANVLTF	TGTGCCAGCAGTAACAGGGGGGGTTACTCTGGGGCCAACGTCCTGACTTTC
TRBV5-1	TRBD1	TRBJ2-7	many	CASSGQGVDEQYF	TGCGCCAGCTCGGGACAGGGGGTCGACGAGCAGTACTTC
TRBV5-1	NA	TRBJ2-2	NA	CASSTGTYNTGELFF	TGCGCCAGCAGCACCGGGACGTACAACACCGGGGAGCTGTTTTTT
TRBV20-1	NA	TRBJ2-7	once	CSASSGGTPYEQYF	TGCAGTGCTAGCTCCGGCGGGACCCCCTACGAGCAGTACTTC
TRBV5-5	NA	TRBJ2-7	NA	CASSPEGRGVSYEQYF	TGTGCCAGCAGCCCCGAGGGCCGCGGTGTATCCTACGAGCAGTACTTC
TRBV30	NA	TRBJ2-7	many	CAWSLMGPGDEQYF	TGTGCCTGGAGTTTGATGGGCCCAGGGGACGAGCAGTACTTC
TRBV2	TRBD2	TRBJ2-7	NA	CASSERAGASEQYF	TGTGCCAGCAGTGAAAGAGCGGGAGCGTCCGAGCAGTACTTC
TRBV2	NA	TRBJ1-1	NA	CASRATDLNTKASF	TGTGCCAGCAGAGCGACAGACTTGAACACTAAAGCTTCCTTT